Presented here are 15 T cell receptor beta chains from one specimen sequenced in a study of T-cell memory formation after mild COVID-19. TCRdb analysed the 5' RACE reads with MiXCR anew, one entry per CDR3 protein. The table lists about 60,000 distinct CDR3 sequences, 12% of them singletons. Input material: PBMCs or a T cell subset sorted from them (not recorded which). The receptors derive from a young man who had mild COVID-19 (a few samples of this study predate the infection). Cell type and time point are not known.

This clonotype turned up a few times. This chain connects TRBV12-3 or TRBV12-4 to TRBJ1-1, with D possibly being TRBD1 (5 bases). The CDR3 has 16 amino acids. Trimming removed 2 bases at V and 0 bases at J, with 13 bases between. In DNA, the CDR3 is TGTGCCAGCAGTTTAACTCCCAGGGAGGTGAACACTGAAGCTTTCTTT. It encodes CASSLTPREVNTEAFF.

This rearrangement joins TRBV4-2 to TRBJ2-1, with D perhaps TRBD2 (7 bases). The CDR3 loop spans 16 amino acids. CDR1 is LGHNA and CDR2 is YNFKEQ in the germline V gene. Deletions cut 1 base from V and 9 bases from J, with 19 bases between. CDR3 sequence reads: CASSQVSAGARSEQFF. For the CDR3, the DNA is TGTGCCAGCAGCCAAGTATCCGCGGGGGCAAGGAGTGAGCAGTTCTTC.

The chain employs TRBV27 and TRBJ2-2; D is unresolved. The V end was cut by 2 bases, the J end by 10 bases, with 2 bases between. The CDR3 runs to 10 residues. Germline V gene lookup returns CDR1 MNHEY and CDR2 SMNVEV (reference sequence). CDR3 sequence (DNA): TGTGCCAGCAGTTTAGAGGAGCTGTTTTTT. Protein product: CASSLEELFF.

The rearrangement joins TRBV7-3 to TRBJ1-1; 7 bases fit TRBD1. V shed 5 bases, J shed 1 base, and the junction held 4 bases outside the gene matches. The germline V gene encodes CDR1 SGHTA and CDR2 FQGTGA. The CDR3 consists of 14 residues. CDR3 nucleotide sequence: TGTGCCAGCAGCCCACAGGGGCGGAACACTGAAGCTTTCTTT. Translating gives CASSPQGRNTEAFF.

There are many counts of this clonotype. The genes are TRBV27 and TRBJ2-3; D is uncertain. Trimming shortened V by 6 bases and J by 2 bases, and 15 bases separated the two germline ends. Germline V lookup: CDR1 MNHEY, CDR2 SMNVEV (reference sequence). The CDR3 covers 15 residues. The CDR3 nucleotides are TGTGCCAGCAGCCTCCAGTTGGGTTTCACAGATACGCAGTATTTT. Its protein product is CASSLQLGFTDTQYF.

This clonotype was found a few times. The chain combines TRBV10-3 with TRBJ1-5; D is uncertain. The germline V gene encodes CDR1 ENHRY and CDR2 SYGVKD. Trimming pared 2 bases from V and 3 bases from J, leaving 5 bases between. The CDR3 sequence is 13 residues long. Here the CDR3 reads CAISEGNNQPQHF. Written as DNA, the CDR3 is TGTGCCATCAGTGAGGGTAACAATCAGCCCCAGCATTTT.

This clonotype was recorded many times. The chain uses TRBV4-1 and TRBJ1-5; tentatively, D is TRBD1 (5 bases). This CDR3 contains 16 residues. Germline loops: CDR1 MGHRA, CDR2 YSYEKL. V lost 2 bases to trimming and J lost 7 bases, with 18 bases between them. CDR3 DNA: TGCGCCAGCAGCCAACTCTGGGGGGAAGGTGGGCAGCCCCAGCATTTT. Its protein product is CASSQLWGEGGQPQHF.

This clonotype was observed a few times. The V call is TRBV7-2, the J call TRBJ2-7; 11 bases line up with TRBD2. The V and J ends lost 3 bases and 2 bases, in that order; junction bases with no gene match: 6. This CDR3 region has 16 residues. Germline lookup yields CDR1 SGHTA and CDR2 FQGNSA. The CDR3 loop is CASSLVSGGDTYEQYV. CDR3 nucleotides: TGTGCCAGCAGCTTGGTTAGCGGGGGGGACACCTACGAGCAGTACGTC.

This clonotype was counted ten times or more. The genes are TRBV4-3 and TRBJ2-1; 9 positions match TRBD2. CDR1 and CDR2 from the germline V gene are LGHNA and YSLEER. This CDR3 is built from 17 residues. Trimming removed 0 bases from V and 3 bases from J; junction bases left unmatched: 6. CDR3 sequence reads: CASSQDGRGGVYNEQFF. DNA of the CDR3: TGCGCCAGCAGCCAAGATGGGCGGGGGGGCGTCTACAATGAGCAGTTCTTC.

The CDR3 bases are TGTGCCAGCAGTTTAGTTCCCCCGGATTCACCCCTCCACTTT. It codes for CASSLVPPDSPLHF. This chain joins TRBV12-3 or TRBV12-4 and TRBJ1-6; D call uncertain. Trimming took off 1 base at V and 8 bases at J, with 9 bases between the two ends. The CDR3 extends over 14 amino acids.

This clonotype has more than one count but fewer than ten. The chain recombines TRBV27 with TRBJ2-6, with TRBD2 matching over 8 bases. The CDR3 is 18 amino acids. V lost 5 bases, J lost 1 base, and 10 bases stayed unmatched. Germline-derived CDR1 and CDR2 are MNHEY and SMNVEV (reference sequence). The CDR3 region has the DNA TGTGCCAGCAGTCCCTTGCGGGGGGCCATTTCTGGGGCCAACGTCCTGACTTTC. It yields the protein CASSPLRGAISGANVLTF.

This clonotype was observed a handful of times. The rearrangement links TRBV6-5 to TRBJ1-2; D might be TRBD1 (5 bases). This CDR3 is built from 15 residues. Trimming left V 4 bases short and J 0 bases short, with 12 bases between. Per the germline V gene, CDR1 is MNHEY and CDR2 is SVGAGI. In DNA, the CDR3 is TGTGCCAGCAGTTGGGGCGCGGAAGCTAACTATGGCTACACCTTC. Protein: CASSWGAEANYGYTF.

This clonotype was observed a few times. The V gene is TRBV10-3, the J gene TRBJ2-5, with D tentatively TRBD2 (5 bases). Germline CDR1 is ENHRY and CDR2 is SYGVKD. The CDR3 totals 11 residues. V lost 11 bases to trimming and J lost 5 bases, with 12 bases between them. In DNA form, the CDR3 reads TGTGCCGCCGGAGGAGCGGAGACCCAGTACTTC. It is translated as CAAGGAETQYF.

This clonotype was seen more than once but under ten times. The chain recombines TRBV5-4 with TRBJ2-5, with D possibly being TRBD2 (5 bases). The CDR3 consists of 13 residues. Trimming cost V 0 bases and J 3 bases, with 6 bases left between them. Per the germline V gene, CDR1 is SGHNT and CDR2 is YYREEE (reference sequence). The CDR3 sequence: CASSLELEETQYF. DNA for the CDR3: TGTGCCAGCAGCTTGGAACTAGAAGAGACCCAGTACTTC. The whole variable domain, filled in from reference TRBV5-4 and TRBJ2-5, reads ETGVTQSPTHLIKTRGQQVTLRCSSQSGHNTVSWYQQALGQGPQFIFQYYREEENGRGNFPPRFSGLQFPNYSSELNVNALELDDSALYLCASSLELEETQYFGPGTRLLVL.

This clonotype was counted only a few times. The chain links TRBV10-3 to TRBJ2-1, with 9 bases identical to TRBD2. The length of the CDR3 is 16 residues. Germline V CDR1 and CDR2: ENHRY, SYGVKD. After removal of 6 bases from V and 5 bases from J, the junction contained 11 bases not matched to a gene. CDR3 sequence (DNA): TGTGCCATCAGGGTTGGGGGACTAGCCCAGCACAATGAGCAGTTCTTC. It codes for CAIRVGGLAQHNEQFF.